The entry that follows covers one TCR beta chain sequence. The antigen is not known. This CDR3 is 15 amino acids long. The V and J ends lost 1 base and 4 bases respectively, with 13 bases between them. The germline V gene encodes CDR1 SGDLS and CDR2 YYNGEE. Some clones are missing from TCRdb's copy, which holds only in-frame ones; the method was immunoSEQ multiplex PCR. The sample has under 150,000 clones, 85% to 90% seen once. This record comes from a study of T cell responses to AZD1222 COVID-19 vaccine. Broader study findings: Of the AZD1222 recipients, only 5 or 6 were seropositive at baseline.

The specimen was peripheral blood, collected 28 days after the second AZD1222 dose. The chain is built from TRBV9 and TRBJ2-3; D is unresolved. This TCR came from an adult who received the AZD1222 COVID-19 vaccine. CDR3 nucleotides: TGTGCCAGCAGCGTACCCCTAGGGAAAGCAGATACGCAGTATTTT. It specifies CASSVPLGKADTQYF.